One and the same sample provided the 24 T cell receptor beta chains below, sequenced in a study of blood T cell repertoires in COVID-19. Generated by immunoSEQ multiplex PCR, the TCRdb table keeps only in-frame clones and is missing some. The sample comprises some 300,000 clones, more than 70% of which are singletons, and approximately 6.6% rests with the top ten. Sequenced sample: peripheral blood. The receptors shown here come from a woman aged 25 to 39 who had recovered from COVID-19.

This chain links TRBV19 with TRBJ1-1; no reliable D call. Germline CDR1 reads LNHDA; CDR2 reads SQIVND (reference sequence). The CDR3 is 15 residues long. Trimming took off 7 bases at V and 4 bases at J, with 19 bases between the two ends. CDR3 sequence: CASTQFDGGVTEAFF. In DNA form, the CDR3 reads TGTGCCAGTACTCAATTCGACGGCGGGGTCACTGAAGCTTTCTTT. Based on the CDR3 plus reference TRBV19 and TRBJ1-1, the full variable domain is DGGITQSPKYLFRKEGQNVTLSCEQNLNHDAMYWYRQDPGQGLRLIYYSQIVNDFQKGDIAEGYSVSREKKESFPLTVTSAQKNPTAFYLCASTQFDGGVTEAFFGQGTRLTVV.

The chain couples TRBV19 to TRBJ1-2, with TRBD1 matching over 9 bases. The germline gives CDR1 LNHDA, CDR2 SQIVND (reference sequence). V trimming: 8 bases; J trimming: 2 bases; junction bases outside the gene matches: 9. CDR3 length: 15 amino acids. The CDR3 coding sequence is TGTGCCAGTTCAACAGGGGGCGCTGCCAACTATGGCTACACCTTC. Protein sequence: CASSTGGAANYGYTF.

The table lists this clone with a count of one. CDR3 loop: CASSPTPGGEKLFF. CDR3 in DNA: TGTGCCAGCAGTCCAACCCCGGGGGGTGAAAAACTGTTTTTT. The chain combines TRBV6-5 with TRBJ1-4; a possible D gene is TRBD1 (5 bases). The CDR3 contains 14 residues. V shed 5 bases and J shed 7 bases, with 14 bases lying between them. Germline lookup yields CDR1 MNHEY and CDR2 SVGAGI.

This sequence joins TRBV5-4 and TRBJ2-7; 14 bases are a match to TRBD2. V gave up 4 bases and J gave up 4 bases; unmatched junction bases: 7. In germline, CDR1 is SGHNT, CDR2 YYREEE (reference sequence). This CDR3 contains 16 residues. DNA for the CDR3: TGTGCCAGCAGCCGGACTAGCGGGGGGAGGTTGTACGAGCAGTACTTC. It translates to CASSRTSGGRLYEQYF. Full variable domain (missing parts from reference TRBV5-4 and TRBJ2-7): ETGVTQSPTHLIKTRGQQVTLRCSSQSGHNTVSWYQQALGQGPQFIFQYYREEENGRGNFPPRFSGLQFPNYSSELNVNALELDDSALYLCASSRTSGGRLYEQYFGPGTRLTVT.

This chain links TRBV3-1 (or the pseudogene TRBV3-2) with TRBJ2-2, with D perhaps matching TRBD1 (6 bases). Trimming shortened V by 1 base and J by 9 bases, and 9 bases separated the two germline ends. CDR1 is LGHDT and CDR2 is YNNKEL in the germline V gene (reference sequence). CDR3 length: 13 residues. CDR3 sequence reads: CASSQGGLRELFF. As DNA, the CDR3 is TGTGCCAGCAGCCAAGGGGGGCTTAGGGAGCTGTTTTTT.

The rearrangement uses TRBV9 and TRBJ1-3; perhaps TRBD1 as D (5 bases). Germline values: CDR1 SGDLS, CDR2 YYNGEE. With 4 bases removed from V and 3 bases from J, the gap between germline ends came to 11 bases. CDR3 length: 14 residues. The CDR3 loop reads CASSSRGGGNTIYF. The DNA of the CDR3 is TGTGCCAGCAGCTCCCGGGGGGGTGGAAACACCATATATTTT.

The chain combines TRBV3-1 (or the pseudogene TRBV3-2) with TRBJ2-7; TRBD1 agrees at 10 bases. Germline lookup yields CDR1 LGHDT and CDR2 YNNKEL (reference sequence). Trimming cost V 3 bases and J 6 bases; bases outside gene matches: 8. There are 15 residues in the CDR3. The CDR3 here is CASSQRGQGFGEQYF. CDR3 in DNA: TGTGCCAGCAGCCAGCGGGGACAGGGGTTTGGCGAGCAGTACTTC.

The chain joins TRBV6-6 to TRBJ1-5; 8 nucleotides align to TRBD1. The V gene's germline CDR1 is MNHNY and CDR2 SVGAGI (reference sequence). With 6 bases clipped from V and 6 bases from J, the junction kept 7 bases outside the gene matches. The CDR3 runs 14 residues. Here the CDR3 reads CASSGQGSSQPQHF. CDR3 coding DNA: TGTGCCAGCAGCGGACAGGGTTCGAGTCAGCCCCAGCATTTT.

The chain couples TRBV19 to TRBJ1-2; 7 bases are a match to TRBD1. The CDR3 contains 13 residues. CDR1 LNHDA and CDR2 SQIVND come from the germline V gene (reference sequence). V was pared by 6 bases and J by 4 bases, with 5 bases of the junction left unmatched. DNA of the CDR3: TGTGCCAGTAGGCCGGGACAGAGCTATGGCTACACCTTC. The encoded protein is CASRPGQSYGYTF.

This rearrangement joins TRBV4-1 to TRBJ2-7; 9 bases are a match to TRBD1. The V and J ends lost 4 bases and 6 bases, in that order; junction bases with no gene match: 7. CDR1 and CDR2 (germline): MGHRA, YSYEKL. The CDR3 runs to 14 residues. CDR3 coding DNA: TGCGCCAGCAGCCCGGGACAGGGAATTGTCGAGCAGTACTTC. This encodes CASSPGQGIVEQYF.

The gene calls are TRBV7-3 and TRBJ2-1; D is possibly TRBD2 (6 bases). This CDR3 comprises 11 residues. The germline V and J ends were trimmed by 5 bases and 7 bases, with 6 bases remaining between them. Looked up from germline, CDR1 is SGHTA and CDR2 is FQGTGA. This CDR3 reads CASSRGNEQFF. For the CDR3, the DNA is TGTGCCAGCAGCCGGGGGAATGAGCAGTTCTTC.

The V and J genes are TRBV18 and TRBJ2-1; D remains ambiguous. V lost 0 bases and J lost 5, with 11 bases in between. The germline gives CDR1 KGHSH, CDR2 LQKENI. This CDR3 is built from 15 residues. DNA for the CDR3: TGTGCCAGCTCACCACCGTCCAGGTCTAACAATGAGCAGTTCTTC. It specifies CASSPPSRSNNEQFF.

V and J are TRBV5-1 and TRBJ2-7; D is perhaps TRBD2 (5 bases). Germline CDR1 is SGHRS and CDR2 is YFSETQ. Trimming pared 2 bases from V and 4 bases from J, leaving 10 bases between. The CDR3 consists of 13 residues. The CDR3 spells CASSLAGIYEQYF. In DNA form, the CDR3 reads TGCGCCAGCAGCTTAGCCGGGATTTACGAGCAGTACTTC.

This chain connects TRBV19 to TRBJ1-5; possible D gene TRBD1, 5 bases. Germline loops: CDR1 LNHDA, CDR2 SQIVND (reference sequence). The length of the CDR3 is 15 residues. V shed 4 bases and J shed 2 bases, with 12 bases lying between them. CDR3 protein: CASSRGRSGNQPQHF. The CDR3 region has the DNA TGTGCCAGTAGTAGGGGGAGGTCAGGCAATCAGCCCCAGCATTTT. Together with reference TRBV19 and TRBJ1-5, the CDR3 gives the full variable domain: DGGITQSPKYLFRKEGQNVTLSCEQNLNHDAMYWYRQDPGQGLRLIYYSQIVNDFQKGDIAEGYSVSREKKESFPLTVTSAQKNPTAFYLCASSRGRSGNQPQHFGDGTRLSIL.

This clone appeared a few times. The chain has TRBV4-1 and TRBJ2-3; D remains ambiguous. The CDR3 runs 11 residues. Trimming stripped 1 base from V and 7 bases from J, with 3 bases between. CDR1 and CDR2 (germline): MGHRA, YSYEKL. This chain's CDR3 is CASSQAYTQYF. For the CDR3, the DNA is TGCGCCAGCAGCCAAGCGTATACGCAGTATTTT.

This chain joins TRBV11-2 and TRBJ1-6, with no clear D. This CDR3 has 17 amino acids. V was cut by 6 bases and J by 2 bases, with 17 bases left in between. Per the germline V gene, CDR1 is SGHAT and CDR2 is FQNNGV. CDR3 in amino acids: CASSSRQSETYNSPLHF. CDR3 nucleotides: TGTGCCAGCAGTTCACGTCAGTCCGAAACCTATAATTCACCCCTCCACTTT. Looking up the rest from reference TRBV11-2 and TRBJ1-6 gives the full variable domain: EAGVAQSPRYKIIEKRQSVAFWCNPISGHATLYWYQQILGQGPKLLIQFQNNGVVDDSQLPKDRFSAERLKGVDSTLKIQPAKLEDSAVYLCASSSRQSETYNSPLHFGNGTRLTVT.

The rearrangement joins TRBV29-1 to TRBJ1-5, with 9 positions matching TRBD1. Per the germline V gene, CDR1 is SQVTM and CDR2 is ANQGSEA. The CDR3 sequence is 15 residues long. Germline trimming cut 4 bases from V and 4 bases from J; bases unmatched to any gene: 8. The CDR3 sequence: CSVGQGELGNQPQHF. In nucleotides, the CDR3 is TGCAGCGTTGGACAGGGGGAATTAGGGAATCAGCCCCAGCATTTT.

The V gene is TRBV6-5, the J gene TRBJ2-7; TRBD2 matches at 7 bases. The J segment lost 0 bases and the V segment lost 1 base, leaving 3 bases of the junction unmatched. Germline V gene lookup returns CDR1 MNHEY and CDR2 SVGAGI. The CDR3 contains 15 residues. CDR3 amino acids: CASSYWGGTSYEQYF. CDR3 DNA: TGTGCCAGCAGTTACTGGGGAGGGACCTCCTACGAGCAGTACTTC.

For this clone: Distinct nucleotide sequences in the sample also encode this CDR3. The V gene is TRBV3-1 (or the pseudogene TRBV3-2), the J gene TRBJ2-3; D is possibly TRBD2 (6 bases). The CDR3 runs 14 residues. Germline V lookup: CDR1 LGHDT, CDR2 YNNKEL (reference sequence). V lost 1 base and J 1 base, leaving 6 bases between the germline ends. The CDR3 loop reads CASSQGLGTDTQYF. CDR3 sequence (DNA): TGTGCCAGCAGCCAAGGACTAGGCACAGATACGCAGTATTTT.

This clone was seen a few times. V gene TRBV15 combines with J gene TRBJ1-5; D is ambiguous. The CDR3 totals 15 residues. Germline CDR1 and CDR2: LNHNV and YYDKDF (reference sequence). Between the trimmed V and J ends, which lost 0 bases and 6 bases, there was a span of 12 bases. CDR3 residues: CATSRDPGGGQPQHF. CDR3 coding DNA: TGTGCCACCAGCAGAGACCCCGGAGGCGGTCAGCCCCAGCATTTT.

Here the CDR3 reads CASSYGQGRLSYEQYF. Here the CDR3 DNA reads TGTGCCAGCAGTTACGGACAGGGACGGTTATCCTACGAGCAGTACTTC. The rearrangement uses TRBV6-6 and TRBJ2-7; 8 bases are a match to TRBD1. The V and J ends lost 2 bases and 1 base, in that order; junction bases with no gene match: 7. Germline CDR1 is MNHNY and CDR2 is SVGAGI (reference sequence). This CDR3 spans 16 amino acids.

This chain connects TRBV7-2 to TRBJ1-5; D possibly corresponds to TRBD1 (5 bases). V was pared by 4 bases and J by 11 bases, with 12 bases between. In germline, CDR1 is SGHTA, CDR2 FQGNSA. This CDR3 is built from 12 residues. The CDR3 coding sequence is TGTGCCAGCAGCTCCCGGGGGGAGGCCCAGCATTTT. Protein product: CASSSRGEAQHF.

The chain has TRBV10-3 and TRBJ1-2; a possible D gene is TRBD1 (5 bases). The CDR3 covers 13 residues. V lost 4 bases to trimming and J lost 8 bases, with 14 bases between them. Per the germline V gene, CDR1 is ENHRY and CDR2 is SYGVKD. This CDR3 reads CAISVGGEKGYTF. The CDR3 nucleotides read TGTGCCATCAGTGTGGGAGGGGAGAAGGGCTACACCTTC.

The chain's CDR3 is CASRLRVANDGELFF. As DNA, the CDR3 is TGTGCCAGCCGATTGAGGGTGGCGAATGACGGGGAGCTGTTTTTT. This chain links TRBV19 with TRBJ2-2; a weak D match, TRBD2 (5 bases). V lost 9 bases to trimming and J lost 7 bases, with 21 bases between them. Germline CDR1 is LNHDA and CDR2 is SQIVND (reference sequence). The CDR3 covers 15 residues.